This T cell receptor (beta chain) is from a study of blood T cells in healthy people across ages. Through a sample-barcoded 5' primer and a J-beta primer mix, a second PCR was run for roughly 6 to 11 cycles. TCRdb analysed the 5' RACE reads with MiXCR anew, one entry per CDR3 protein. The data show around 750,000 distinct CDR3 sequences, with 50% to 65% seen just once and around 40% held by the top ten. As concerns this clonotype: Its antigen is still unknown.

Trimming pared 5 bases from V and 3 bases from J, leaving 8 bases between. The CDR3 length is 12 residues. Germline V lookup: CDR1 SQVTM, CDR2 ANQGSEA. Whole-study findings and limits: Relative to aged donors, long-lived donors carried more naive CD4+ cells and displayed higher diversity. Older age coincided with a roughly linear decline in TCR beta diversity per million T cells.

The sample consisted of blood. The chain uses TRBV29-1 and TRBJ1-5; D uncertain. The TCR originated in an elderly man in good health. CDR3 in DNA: TGCAGCGTTCGGCAGCCCAATCAGCCCCAGCATTTT. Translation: CSVRQPNQPQHF.